What follows describes a single T cell receptor (beta chain). This specimen comes from a study of blood T cell repertoires in COVID-19. Germline CDR1 and CDR2: MDHEN and SYDVKM. The CDR3 runs to 14 residues. Trimming took off 2 bases at V and 1 base at J, with 8 bases between the two ends. Sequenced by immunoSEQ multiplex PCR; TCRdb stores in-frame clones only, minus some. The sample holds roughly 100,000 clones, 70% to 90% seen once. The V and J genes are TRBV28 and TRBJ1-1; D is unclear. The sequenced sample was peripheral blood. This TCR derives from a woman aged 60-75 years with acute or convalescent COVID-19. The chain's CDR3 is CASSLAQENTEAFF. DNA of the CDR3: TGTGCCAGCAGTTTAGCCCAGGAGAACACTGAAGCTTTCTTT.